This T cell receptor beta chain is from a study of shared T cell receptors in the human thymus. Sequenced by immunoSEQ multiplex PCR; TCRdb stores in-frame clones only, minus some. The data show hundreds of thousands of clones, approximately 95% seen once. The germline CDR1 and CDR2 sequences are KGHSH and LQKENI. The ends were cut back, 4 bases at V and 8 bases at J, with 21 bases in the middle. This CDR3 comprises 16 residues. The chain has TRBV18 and TRBJ2-1; D possibly corresponds to TRBD1 (6 bases). This clonotype was obtained from a human donor. Sequences were obtained from thymocytes. The DNA for the CDR3 is TGTGCCAGCTCACTCCCGAGGGGGAGAGTTATATATGAGCAGTTCTTC. It is translated as CASSLPRGRVIYEQFF.